This T cell receptor (beta chain) was recorded in a study of T cells in Graves' hyperthyroidism and ophthalmopathy. As for the study in general: The authors collected peripheral blood at initial diagnosis, before any treatment.

Study-wide points: Through a model of 13 V-J features, ophthalmopathy was separated from stable hyperthyroidism.

Amplified TCR beta CDR3 regions derived from RNA transcripts. HTBI primers were employed in a first-round RT-PCR of the TCR CDR3. TCRdb itself ran the multiplex PCR reads through MiXCR, one entry per CDR3 protein. This table holds hundreds of thousands of distinct CDR3 sequences, roughly 13% found once. Germline assignment: CDR1 ENHRY and CDR2 SYGVKD. This CDR3 has 15 amino acids. Trimming took off 6 bases at V and 0 bases at J, with 13 bases between the two ends. The PBMCs were taken from under 12 ml of fresh peripheral blood. This clonotype appeared many times. Its target is unknown. Sample: blood. This clonotype was sampled from a woman aged 18-35 years with Graves' hyperthyroidism. V gene TRBV10-3 combines with J gene TRBJ2-3, with a possible D match to TRBD1 (6 bases). CDR3 protein: CAISRVTGSTDTQYF. The CDR3 DNA sequence: TGTGCCATCAGCCGAGTGACAGGCAGCACAGATACGCAGTATTTT.